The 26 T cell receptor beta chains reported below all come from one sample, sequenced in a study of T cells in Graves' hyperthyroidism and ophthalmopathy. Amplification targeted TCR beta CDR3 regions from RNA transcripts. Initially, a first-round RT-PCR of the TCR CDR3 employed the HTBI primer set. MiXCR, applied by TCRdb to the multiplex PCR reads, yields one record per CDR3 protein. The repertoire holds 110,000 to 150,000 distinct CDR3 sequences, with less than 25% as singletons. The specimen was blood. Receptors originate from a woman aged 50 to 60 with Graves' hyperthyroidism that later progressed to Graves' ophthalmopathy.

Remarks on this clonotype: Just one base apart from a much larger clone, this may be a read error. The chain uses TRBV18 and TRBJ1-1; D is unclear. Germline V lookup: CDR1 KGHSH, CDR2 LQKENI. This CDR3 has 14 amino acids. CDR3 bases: TGTGTCAGCTCACCGGGCAGGAGGCACTCTGAAGCTTTCTTT. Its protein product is CVSSPGRRHSEAFF.

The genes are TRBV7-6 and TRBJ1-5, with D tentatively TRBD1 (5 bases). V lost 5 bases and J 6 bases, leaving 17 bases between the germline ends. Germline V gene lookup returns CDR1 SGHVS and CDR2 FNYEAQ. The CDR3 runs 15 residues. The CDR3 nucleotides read TGTGCCAGCAGCGAAGGGGCAGGGAGCGGTCAGCCCCAGCATTTT. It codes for CASSEGAGSGQPQHF.

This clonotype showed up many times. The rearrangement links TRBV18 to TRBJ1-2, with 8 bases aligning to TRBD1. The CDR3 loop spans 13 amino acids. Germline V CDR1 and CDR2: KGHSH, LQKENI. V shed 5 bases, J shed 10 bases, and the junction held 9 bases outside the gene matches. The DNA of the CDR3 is TGTGCCAGCTCAGAGGACAGGGTCCCCGCCTACACCTTC. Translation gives CASSEDRVPAYTF.

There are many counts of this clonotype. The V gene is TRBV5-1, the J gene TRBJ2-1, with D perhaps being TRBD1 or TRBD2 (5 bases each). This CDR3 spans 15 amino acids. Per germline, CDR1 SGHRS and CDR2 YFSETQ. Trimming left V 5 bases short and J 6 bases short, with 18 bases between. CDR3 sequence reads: CASRSGTHLANEQFF. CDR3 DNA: TGCGCCAGCAGGTCCGGGACGCATCTCGCCAATGAGCAGTTCTTC.

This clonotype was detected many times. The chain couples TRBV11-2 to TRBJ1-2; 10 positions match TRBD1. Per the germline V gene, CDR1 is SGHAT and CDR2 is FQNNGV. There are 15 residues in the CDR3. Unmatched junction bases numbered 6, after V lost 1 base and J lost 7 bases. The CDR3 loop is CASSLAGQGVSGYTF. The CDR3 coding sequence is TGTGCCAGCAGCTTAGCTGGACAGGGGGTGAGTGGCTACACCTTC.

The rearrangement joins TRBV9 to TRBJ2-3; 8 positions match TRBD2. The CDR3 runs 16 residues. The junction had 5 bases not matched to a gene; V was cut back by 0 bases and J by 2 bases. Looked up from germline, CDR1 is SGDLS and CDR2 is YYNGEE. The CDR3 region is CASSVALAGITDTQYF. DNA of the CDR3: TGTGCCAGCAGCGTAGCTTTAGCGGGAATCACAGATACGCAGTATTTT. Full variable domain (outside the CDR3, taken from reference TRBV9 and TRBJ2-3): DSGVTQTPKHLITATGQRVTLRCSPRSGDLSVYWYQQSLDQGLQFLIQYYNGEERAKGNILERFSAQQFPDLHSELNLSSLELGDSALYFCASSVALAGITDTQYFGPGTRLTVL.

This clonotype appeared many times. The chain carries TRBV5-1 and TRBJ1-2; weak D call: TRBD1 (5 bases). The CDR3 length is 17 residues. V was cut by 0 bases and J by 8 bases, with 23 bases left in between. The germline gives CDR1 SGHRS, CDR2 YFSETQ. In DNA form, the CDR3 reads TGCGCCAGCAGCTTGGAGAGGGGCGGCTCTCCTCTTTTAGGCTACACCTTC. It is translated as CASSLERGGSPLLGYTF.

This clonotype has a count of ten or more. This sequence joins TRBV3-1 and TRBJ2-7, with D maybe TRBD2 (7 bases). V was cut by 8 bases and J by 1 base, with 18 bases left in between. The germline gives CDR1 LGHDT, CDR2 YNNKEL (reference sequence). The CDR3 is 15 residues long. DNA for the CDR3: TGTGCCAGCTCCCGAGGGGGGGCGCCTTCCTACGAGCAGTACTTC. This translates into CASSRGGAPSYEQYF.

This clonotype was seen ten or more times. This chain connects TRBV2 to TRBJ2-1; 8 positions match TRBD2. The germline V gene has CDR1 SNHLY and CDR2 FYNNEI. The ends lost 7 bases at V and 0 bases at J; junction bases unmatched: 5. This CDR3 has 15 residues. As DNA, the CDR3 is TGTGCCAGCACCATAGCGGGGAGCTCCTACAATGAGCAGTTCTTC. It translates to CASTIAGSSYNEQFF.

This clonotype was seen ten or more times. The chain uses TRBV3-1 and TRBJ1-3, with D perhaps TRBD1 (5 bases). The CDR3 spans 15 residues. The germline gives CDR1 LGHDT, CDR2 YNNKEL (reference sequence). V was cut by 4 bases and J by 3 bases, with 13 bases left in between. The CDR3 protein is CASSLPWGNGNTIYF. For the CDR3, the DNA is TGTGCCAGCAGCCTCCCTTGGGGGAATGGAAACACCATATATTTT.

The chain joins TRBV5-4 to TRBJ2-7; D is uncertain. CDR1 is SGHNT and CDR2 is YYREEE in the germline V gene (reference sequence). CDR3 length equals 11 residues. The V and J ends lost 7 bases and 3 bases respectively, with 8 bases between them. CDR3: CASGWGYEQYF. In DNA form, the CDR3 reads TGTGCCAGCGGGTGGGGCTACGAGCAGTACTTC.

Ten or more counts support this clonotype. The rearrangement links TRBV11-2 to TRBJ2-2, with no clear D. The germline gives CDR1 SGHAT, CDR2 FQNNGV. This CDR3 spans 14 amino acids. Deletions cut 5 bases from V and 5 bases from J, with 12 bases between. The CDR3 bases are TGTGCCAGCAGCCACGGGCTGAGAACCGGGGAGCTGTTTTTT. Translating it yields CASSHGLRTGELFF. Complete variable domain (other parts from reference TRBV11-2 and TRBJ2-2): EAGVAQSPRYKIIEKRQSVAFWCNPISGHATLYWYQQILGQGPKLLIQFQNNGVVDDSQLPKDRFSAERLKGVDSTLKIQPAKLEDSAVYLCASSHGLRTGELFFGEGSRLTVL.

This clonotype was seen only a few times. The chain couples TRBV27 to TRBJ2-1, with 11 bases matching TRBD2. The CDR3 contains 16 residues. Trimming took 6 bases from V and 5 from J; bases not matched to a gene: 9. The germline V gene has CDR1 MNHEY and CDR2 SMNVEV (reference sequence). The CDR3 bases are TGTGCCAGCAGGCGAACCGGACTAGCGGGCGACAATGAGCAGTTCTTC. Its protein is CASRRTGLAGDNEQFF.

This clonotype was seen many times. For the CDR3, the DNA is TGTGCCAGCATCCCAAGTCGAGGGGTATCCCAGCCCCAGCATTTT. Its protein is CASIPSRGVSQPQHF. V is TRBV28 and J is TRBJ1-5; D might be TRBD1 (5 bases). The CDR3 has 15 amino acids. Per the germline V gene, CDR1 is MDHEN and CDR2 is SYDVKM. Trimming took off 7 bases at V and 7 bases at J, with 20 bases between the two ends.

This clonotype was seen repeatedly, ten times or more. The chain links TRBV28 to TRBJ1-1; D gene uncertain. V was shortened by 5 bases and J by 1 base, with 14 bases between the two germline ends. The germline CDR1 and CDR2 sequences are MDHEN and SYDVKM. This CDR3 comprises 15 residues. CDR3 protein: CASSPRTSGNTEAFF. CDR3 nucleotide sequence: TGTGCCAGCAGTCCCCGTACCAGCGGGAACACTGAAGCTTTCTTT.

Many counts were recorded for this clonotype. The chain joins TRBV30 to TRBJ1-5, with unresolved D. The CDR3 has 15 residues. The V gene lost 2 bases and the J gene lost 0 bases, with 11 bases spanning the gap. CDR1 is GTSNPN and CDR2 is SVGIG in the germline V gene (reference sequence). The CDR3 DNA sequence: TGTGCCTGGAGTCTGGGCGGCAATAGCAATCAGCCCCAGCATTTT. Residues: CAWSLGGNSNQPQHF.

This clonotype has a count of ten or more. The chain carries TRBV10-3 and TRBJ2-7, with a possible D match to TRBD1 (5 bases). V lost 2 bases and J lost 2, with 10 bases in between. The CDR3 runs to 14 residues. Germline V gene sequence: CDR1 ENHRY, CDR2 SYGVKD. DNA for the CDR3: TGTGCCATCAGTGAGAGGGGTTCGGCCTACGAGCAGTACTTC. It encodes CAISERGSAYEQYF.

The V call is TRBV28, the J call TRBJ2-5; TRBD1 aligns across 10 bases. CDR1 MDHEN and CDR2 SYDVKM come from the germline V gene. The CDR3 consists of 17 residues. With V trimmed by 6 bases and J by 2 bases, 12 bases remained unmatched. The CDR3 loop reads CASSWRPGTGVQETQYF. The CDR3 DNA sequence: TGTGCCAGCAGCTGGAGACCCGGGACAGGGGTGCAAGAGACCCAGTACTTC.

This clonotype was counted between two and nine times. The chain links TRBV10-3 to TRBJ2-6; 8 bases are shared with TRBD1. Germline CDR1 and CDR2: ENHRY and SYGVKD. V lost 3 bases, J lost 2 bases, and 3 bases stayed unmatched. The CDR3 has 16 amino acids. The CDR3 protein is CAISDGQGAGANVLTF. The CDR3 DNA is TGTGCCATCAGTGACGGACAGGGAGCTGGGGCCAACGTCCTGACTTTC.

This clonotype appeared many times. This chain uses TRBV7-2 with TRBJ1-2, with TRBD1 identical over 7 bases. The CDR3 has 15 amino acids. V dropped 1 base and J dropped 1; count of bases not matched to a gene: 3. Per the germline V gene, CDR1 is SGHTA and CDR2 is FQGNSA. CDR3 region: CASSLGAGGNYGYTF. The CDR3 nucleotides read TGTGCCAGCAGCTTAGGGGCAGGGGGTAACTATGGCTACACCTTC.

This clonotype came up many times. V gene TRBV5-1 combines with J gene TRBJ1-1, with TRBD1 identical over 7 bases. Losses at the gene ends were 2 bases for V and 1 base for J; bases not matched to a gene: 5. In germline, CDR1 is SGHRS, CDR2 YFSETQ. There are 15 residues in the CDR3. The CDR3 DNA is TGCGCCAGCAGCTTACGAGGGGGCGGGAACACTGAAGCTTTCTTT. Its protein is CASSLRGGGNTEAFF.

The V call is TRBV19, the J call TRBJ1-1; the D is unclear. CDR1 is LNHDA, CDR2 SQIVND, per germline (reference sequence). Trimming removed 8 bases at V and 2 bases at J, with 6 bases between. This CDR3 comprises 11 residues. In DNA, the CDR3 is TGTGCCAGTGGTCGAAACACTGAAGCTTTCTTT. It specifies CASGRNTEAFF.

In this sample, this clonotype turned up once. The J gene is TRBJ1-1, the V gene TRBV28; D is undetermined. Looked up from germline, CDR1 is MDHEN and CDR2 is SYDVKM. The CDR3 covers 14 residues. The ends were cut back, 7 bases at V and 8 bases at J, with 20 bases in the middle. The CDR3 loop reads CASTLRASSLEAFF. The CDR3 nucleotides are TGTGCCAGCACCCTTCGGGCCAGTTCCTTGGAAGCTTTCTTT.

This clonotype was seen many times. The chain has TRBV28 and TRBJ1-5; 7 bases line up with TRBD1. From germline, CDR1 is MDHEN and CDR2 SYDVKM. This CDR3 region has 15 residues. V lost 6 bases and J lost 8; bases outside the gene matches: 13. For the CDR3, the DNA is TGTGCCAGCAGGCTCCGTGACAGGGAGGAGAAGCCCCAGCATTTT. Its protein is CASRLRDREEKPQHF.

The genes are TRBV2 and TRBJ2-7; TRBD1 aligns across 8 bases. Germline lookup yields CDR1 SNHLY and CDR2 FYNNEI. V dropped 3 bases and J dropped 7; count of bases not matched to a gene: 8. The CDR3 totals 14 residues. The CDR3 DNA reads TGTGCCAGCAGTGAGGCCGGACAGGGCGGGGAGCAGTACGTC. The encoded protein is CASSEAGQGGEQYV.

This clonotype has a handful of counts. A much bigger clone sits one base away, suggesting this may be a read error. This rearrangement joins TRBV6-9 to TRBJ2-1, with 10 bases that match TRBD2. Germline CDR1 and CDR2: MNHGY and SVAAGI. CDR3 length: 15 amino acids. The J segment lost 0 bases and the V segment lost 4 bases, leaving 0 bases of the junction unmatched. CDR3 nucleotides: TGTGCCAGCAGTTCTAGCGGGAGCTCCTACAATGAGCAGTTCTTC. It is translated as CASSSSGSSYNEQFF.